This entry features one TCR beta chain sequence. The antigen remains unidentified. The source of the sample is a study of a mutant IDH1 vaccine in newly diagnosed glioma. Study-wide results and caveats: Induction of immune responses by the vaccine occurred in more than 85% of patients.

The data were produced by immunoSEQ multiplex PCR, yet TCRdb's version contains in-frame clones alone and is incomplete. This sample has about 33,000 clones; more than 75% occur once, and the top ten carry 2% to 3%. V dropped 3 bases and J dropped 3 bases, with 12 bases sitting between them. This CDR3 region has 15 residues. CDR1 is LNHDA and CDR2 is SQIVND in the germline V gene (reference sequence). Indicated time point: week 23, last vaccination. What each vaccine dose contained was 300 ug of mutant IDH1 20-mer peptide, accompanied by topical imiquimod. V and J are TRBV19 and TRBJ1-5; maybe TRBD1 (5 bases). This sequence was found in a man aged 40-49 years with glioma. The sequencing used PBMCs, collected from a glioma patient whose treatment included an IDH1 peptide vaccine. CDR3 nucleotides: TGTGCCAGTAGTATCGGTCAGGGCAACAATCAGCCCCAGCATTTT. Amino acids: CASSIGQGNNQPQHF.